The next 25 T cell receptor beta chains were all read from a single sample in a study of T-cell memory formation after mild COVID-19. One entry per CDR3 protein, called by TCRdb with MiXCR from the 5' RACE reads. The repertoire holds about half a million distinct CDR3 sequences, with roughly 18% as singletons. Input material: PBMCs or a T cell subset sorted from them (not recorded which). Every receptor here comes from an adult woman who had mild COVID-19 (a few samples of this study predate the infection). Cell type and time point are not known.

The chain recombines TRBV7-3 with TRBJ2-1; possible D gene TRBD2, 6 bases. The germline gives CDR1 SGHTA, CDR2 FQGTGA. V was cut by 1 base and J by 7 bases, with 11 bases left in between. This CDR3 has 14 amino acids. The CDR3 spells CASSLRPSGNEQFF. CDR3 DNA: TGTGCCAGCAGCTTAAGGCCCAGCGGGAATGAGCAGTTCTTC.

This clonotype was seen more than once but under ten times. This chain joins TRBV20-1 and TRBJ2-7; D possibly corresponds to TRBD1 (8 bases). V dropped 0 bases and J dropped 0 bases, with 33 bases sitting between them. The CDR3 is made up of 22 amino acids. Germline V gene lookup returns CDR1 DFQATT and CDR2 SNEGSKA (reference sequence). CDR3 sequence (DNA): TGCAGTGCTAGAGATCTGGACAGGGAGGCTTACGTAAGGGACTACCCCTCCTACGAGCAGTACTTC. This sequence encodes CSARDLDREAYVRDYPSYEQYF.

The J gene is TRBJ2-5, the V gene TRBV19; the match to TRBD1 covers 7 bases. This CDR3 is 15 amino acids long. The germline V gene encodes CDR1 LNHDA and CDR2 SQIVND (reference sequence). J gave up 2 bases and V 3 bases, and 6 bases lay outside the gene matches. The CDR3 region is CASSIEGAGQETQYF. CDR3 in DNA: TGTGCCAGTAGTATCGAGGGGGCCGGTCAAGAGACCCAGTACTTC.

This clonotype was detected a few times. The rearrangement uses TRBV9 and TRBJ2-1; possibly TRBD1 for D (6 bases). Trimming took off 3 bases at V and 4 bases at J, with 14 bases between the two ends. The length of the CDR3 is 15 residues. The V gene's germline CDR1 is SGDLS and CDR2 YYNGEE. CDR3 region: CASSEGQTVYNEQFF. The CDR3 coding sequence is TGTGCCAGCAGCGAAGGACAGACGGTGTACAATGAGCAGTTCTTC.

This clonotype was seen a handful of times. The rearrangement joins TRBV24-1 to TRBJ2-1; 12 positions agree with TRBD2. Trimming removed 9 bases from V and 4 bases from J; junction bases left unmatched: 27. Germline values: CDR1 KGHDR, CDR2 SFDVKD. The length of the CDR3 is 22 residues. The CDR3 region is CATGTGARELTSGGPKYNEQFF. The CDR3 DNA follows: TGTGCCACCGGGACAGGGGCACGGGAGCTTACTAGCGGGGGGCCCAAATACAATGAGCAGTTCTTC.

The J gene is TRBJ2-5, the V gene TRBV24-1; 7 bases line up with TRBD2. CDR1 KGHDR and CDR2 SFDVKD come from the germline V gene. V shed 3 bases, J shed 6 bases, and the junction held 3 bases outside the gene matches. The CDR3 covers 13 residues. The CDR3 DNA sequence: TGTGCCACCAGTGATCGGACTAGACAGACCCAGTACTTC. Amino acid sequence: CATSDRTRQTQYF.

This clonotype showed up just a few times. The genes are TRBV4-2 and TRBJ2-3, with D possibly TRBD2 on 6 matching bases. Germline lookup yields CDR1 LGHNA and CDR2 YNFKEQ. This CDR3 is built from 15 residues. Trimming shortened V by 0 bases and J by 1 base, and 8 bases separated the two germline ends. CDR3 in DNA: TGTGCCAGCAGCCAAGATGAGCGGGGCACAGATACGCAGTATTTT. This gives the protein CASSQDERGTDTQYF.

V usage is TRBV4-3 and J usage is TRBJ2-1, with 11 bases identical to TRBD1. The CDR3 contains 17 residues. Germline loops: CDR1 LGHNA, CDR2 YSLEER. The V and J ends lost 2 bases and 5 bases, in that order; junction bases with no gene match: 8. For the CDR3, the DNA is TGCGCCAGCAGCCAATGGGACAGGGGGGTTATCAACAATGAGCAGTTCTTC. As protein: CASSQWDRGVINNEQFF.

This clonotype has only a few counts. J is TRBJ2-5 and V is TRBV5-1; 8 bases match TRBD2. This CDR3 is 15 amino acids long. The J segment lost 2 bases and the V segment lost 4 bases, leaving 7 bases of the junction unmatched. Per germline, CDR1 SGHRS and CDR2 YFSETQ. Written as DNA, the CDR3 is TGCGCCAGCAGCCAGCCCACTAGCGGACAAGAGACCCAGTACTTC. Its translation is CASSQPTSGQETQYF.

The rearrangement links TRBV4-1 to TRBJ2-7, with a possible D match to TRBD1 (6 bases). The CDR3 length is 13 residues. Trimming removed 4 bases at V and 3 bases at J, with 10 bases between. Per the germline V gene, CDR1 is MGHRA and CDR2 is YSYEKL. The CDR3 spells CASSRGRSYEQYF. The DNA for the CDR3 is TGCGCCAGCAGCCGGGGGCGGAGCTACGAGCAGTACTTC.

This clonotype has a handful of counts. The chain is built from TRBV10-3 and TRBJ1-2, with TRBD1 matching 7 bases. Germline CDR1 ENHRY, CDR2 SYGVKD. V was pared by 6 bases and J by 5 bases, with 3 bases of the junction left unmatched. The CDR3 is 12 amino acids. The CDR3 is CAISGQAYGYTF. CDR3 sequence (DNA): TGTGCCATCAGCGGACAGGCATATGGCTACACCTTC.

The CDR3 sequence is CATSDSQGAMGNQPQHF. The CDR3 DNA is TGTGCCACCAGTGATTCACAGGGGGCGATGGGCAATCAGCCCCAGCATTTT. The chain employs TRBV24-1 and TRBJ1-5; TRBD1 aligns across 9 bases. Germline CDR1 KGHDR, CDR2 SFDVKD. The CDR3 is made up of 17 amino acids. Trimming took 2 bases from V and 2 from J; bases not matched to a gene: 6.

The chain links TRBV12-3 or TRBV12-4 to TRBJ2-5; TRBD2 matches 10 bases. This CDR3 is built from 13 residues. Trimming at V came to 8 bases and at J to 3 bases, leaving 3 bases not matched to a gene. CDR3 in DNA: TGTGCCAGCCTCAGCGGGGGGGAAGAGACCCAGTACTTC. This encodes CASLSGGEETQYF.

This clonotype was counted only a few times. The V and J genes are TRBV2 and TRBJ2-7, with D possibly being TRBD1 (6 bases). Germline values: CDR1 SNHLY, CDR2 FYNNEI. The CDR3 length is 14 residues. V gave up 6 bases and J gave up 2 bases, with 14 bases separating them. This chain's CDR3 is CASRYPGAAYEQYF. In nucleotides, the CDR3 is TGTGCCAGCAGATACCCAGGGGCAGCCTACGAGCAGTACTTC.

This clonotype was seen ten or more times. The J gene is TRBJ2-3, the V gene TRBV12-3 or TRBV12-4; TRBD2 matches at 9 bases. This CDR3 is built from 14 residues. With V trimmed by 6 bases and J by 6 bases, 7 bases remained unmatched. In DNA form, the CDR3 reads TGTGCCAGCAGCTTTAGCGGGGGTCGGGATACGCAGTATTTT. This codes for CASSFSGGRDTQYF.

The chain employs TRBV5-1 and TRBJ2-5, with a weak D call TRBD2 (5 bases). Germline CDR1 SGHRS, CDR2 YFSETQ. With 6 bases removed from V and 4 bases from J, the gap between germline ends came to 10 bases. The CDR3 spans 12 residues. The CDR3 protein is CASKSGSETQYF. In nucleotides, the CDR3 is TGCGCCAGCAAGAGCGGTTCAGAGACCCAGTACTTC.

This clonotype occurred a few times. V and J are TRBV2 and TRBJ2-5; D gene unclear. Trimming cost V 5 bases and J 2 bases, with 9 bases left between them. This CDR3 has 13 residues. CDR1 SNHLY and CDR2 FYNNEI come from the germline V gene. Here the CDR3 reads CASSYGLQETQYF. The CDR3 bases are TGTGCCAGCAGTTACGGTCTGCAAGAGACCCAGTACTTC.

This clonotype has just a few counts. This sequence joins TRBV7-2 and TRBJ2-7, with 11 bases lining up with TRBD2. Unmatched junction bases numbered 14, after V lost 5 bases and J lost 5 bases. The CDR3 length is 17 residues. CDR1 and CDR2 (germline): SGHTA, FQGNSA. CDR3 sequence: CASSQSLAGDPYDEQYF. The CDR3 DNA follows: TGTGCCAGCAGCCAATCACTAGCGGGGGACCCCTACGACGAGCAGTACTTC.

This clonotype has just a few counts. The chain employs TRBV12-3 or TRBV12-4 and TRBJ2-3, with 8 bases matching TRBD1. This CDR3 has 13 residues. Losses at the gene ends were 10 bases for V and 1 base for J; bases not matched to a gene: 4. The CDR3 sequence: CANSGQGTDTQYF. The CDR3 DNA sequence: TGTGCCAACTCGGGACAGGGCACAGATACGCAGTATTTT.

In DNA form, the CDR3 reads TGTGCCAGCAGCTTCTTAGCGGGAGAGGGTTGGGGAGAGACCCAGTACTTC. Translating gives CASSFLAGEGWGETQYF. The chain uses TRBV5-5 and TRBJ2-5; 9 nucleotides align to TRBD2. The CDR3 is 17 residues long. The germline gives CDR1 SGHKS, CDR2 YYEKEE (reference sequence). V lost 2 bases and J lost 4; bases outside the gene matches: 12.

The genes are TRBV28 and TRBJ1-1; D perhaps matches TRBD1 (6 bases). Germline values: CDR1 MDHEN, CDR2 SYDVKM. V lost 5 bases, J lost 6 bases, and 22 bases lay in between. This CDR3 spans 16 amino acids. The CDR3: CASSPLTGRHVSEAFF. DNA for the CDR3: TGTGCCAGCAGTCCTCTGACAGGCCGACACGTCTCTGAAGCTTTCTTT.

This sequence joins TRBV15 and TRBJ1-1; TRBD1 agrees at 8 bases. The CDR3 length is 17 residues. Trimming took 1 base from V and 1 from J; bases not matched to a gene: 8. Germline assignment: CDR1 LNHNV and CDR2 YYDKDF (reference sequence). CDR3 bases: TGTGCCACCAGCAGAGGTATCACCGGGACAGGGAACACTGAAGCTTTCTTT. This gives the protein CATSRGITGTGNTEAFF.

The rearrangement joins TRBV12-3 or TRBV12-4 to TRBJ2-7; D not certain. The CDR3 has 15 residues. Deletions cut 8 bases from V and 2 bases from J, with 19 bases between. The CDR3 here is CASSTPDLPTYEQYF. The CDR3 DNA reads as TGTGCCAGCTCGACACCGGATCTGCCAACCTACGAGCAGTACTTC.

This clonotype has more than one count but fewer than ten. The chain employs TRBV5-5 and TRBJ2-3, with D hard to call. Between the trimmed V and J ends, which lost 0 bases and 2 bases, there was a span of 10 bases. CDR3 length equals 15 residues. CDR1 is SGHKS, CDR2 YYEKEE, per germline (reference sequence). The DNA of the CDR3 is TGTGCCAGCAGCTTGGATGGGCACCCCACAGATACGCAGTATTTT. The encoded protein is CASSLDGHPTDTQYF. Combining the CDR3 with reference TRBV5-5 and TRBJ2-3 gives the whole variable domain DAGVTQSPTHLIKTRGQQVTLRCSPISGHKSVSWYQQVLGQGPQFIFQYYEKEERGRGNFPDRFSARQFPNYSSELNVNALLLGDSALYLCASSLDGHPTDTQYFGPGTRLTVL.

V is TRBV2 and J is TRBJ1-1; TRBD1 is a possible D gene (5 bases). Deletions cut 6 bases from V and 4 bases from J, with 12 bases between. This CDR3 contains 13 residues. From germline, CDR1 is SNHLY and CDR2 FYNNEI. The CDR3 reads CASRVGTSTEAFF. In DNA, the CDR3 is TGTGCCAGCAGGGTGGGGACGAGCACTGAAGCTTTCTTT.